Listed here are 22 T cell receptor beta chains from one sample, sequenced in a study of radiation and T cells in renal cell carcinoma. Indicated treatment: 15 Gy SBRT to primary tumor, nephrectomy 4 weeks later. Repertoires were generated with immunoSEQ multiplex PCR, while TCRdb's copy carries only in-frame clones and drops some. The sample yields almost 20,000 clones, less than 65% seen once. Sequenced here: tumor tissue, sampled from a patient whose treatment included radiotherapy and nephrectomy. Receptors originate from a woman in her 70s with renal cell carcinoma.

This clone was seen a single time. The chain uses TRBV2 and TRBJ1-1, with D tentatively TRBD1 (6 bases). CDR3 length: 15 residues. From germline, CDR1 is SNHLY and CDR2 FYNNEI. V lost 2 bases to trimming and J lost 1 base, with 11 bases between them. CDR3 coding DNA: TGTGCCAGCAGTGAATTGGGGGGCAAGAACACTGAAGCTTTCTTT. This sequence encodes CASSELGGKNTEAFF.

This clone was seen once. The rearrangement links TRBV18 to TRBJ1-2; the D is unclear. Trimming removed 2 bases from V and 8 bases from J, with 15 bases in between. The CDR3 totals 14 residues. Germline loops: CDR1 KGHSH, CDR2 LQKENI. DNA of the CDR3: TGTGCCAGCTCACCAGGGTACCGGGCTGACGGCTACACCTTC. Translating it yields CASSPGYRADGYTF.

This clone was recorded a few times. V and J are TRBV7-2 and TRBJ1-2; 7 nucleotides match TRBD1. V lost 5 bases to trimming and J lost 2 bases; unmatched junction nucleotides: 11. This CDR3 is 16 amino acids long. Germline CDR1 is SGHTA and CDR2 is FQGNSA. The CDR3 DNA is TGTGCCAGCAGCCCAGCTCAGGGGGGCAGAAACTATGGCTACACCTTC. Its protein is CASSPAQGGRNYGYTF.

The chain employs TRBV6-1 and TRBJ1-4; possibly TRBD1 for D (5 bases). Germline V CDR1 and CDR2: MNHNS, SASEGT. V dropped 4 bases and J dropped 8 bases, with 17 bases sitting between them. This CDR3 region has 15 residues. CDR3 DNA: TGTGCCAGCAGTGGGTGGGGAGGGGCGAAGGAAAAACTGTTTTTT. It encodes CASSGWGGAKEKLFF.

V and J are TRBV11-1 and TRBJ2-7, with D unclear. The CDR3 runs to 14 residues. Trimming removed 0 bases from V and 5 bases from J, with 11 bases in between. Germline values: CDR1 SGHAT, CDR2 FQDESV (reference sequence). CDR3 protein: CASSLARGSNEQYF. The CDR3 region has the DNA TGTGCCAGCAGCTTAGCGCGAGGATCCAACGAGCAGTACTTC.

The chain has TRBV6-4 and TRBJ1-5; 7 bases align to TRBD1. Germline loops: CDR1 MRHNA, CDR2 SNTAGT. The CDR3 extends over 14 amino acids. J was trimmed by 7 bases and V by 5 bases; bases with no gene match: 8. The CDR3, as DNA: TGTGCCAGCAGTCCAGGGGGGGGGACGCAGCCCCAGCATTTT. Its translation: CASSPGGGTQPQHF.

The chain is built from TRBV7-3 and TRBJ2-2; 11 bases agree with TRBD2. The CDR3 length is 16 residues. V shed 6 bases and J 1 base; nucleotides not matched to a gene: 4. CDR1 and CDR2 from the germline V gene are SGHTA and FQGTGA. CDR3 in amino acids: CASSTSGGLNTGELFF. The CDR3 coding sequence is TGTGCCAGCAGTACTAGCGGGGGCCTGAACACCGGGGAGCTGTTTTTT.

Only a few counts were recorded for this clone. This chain uses TRBV19 with TRBJ1-4, with TRBD1 identical over 7 bases. The CDR3 sequence is 15 residues long. V dropped 4 bases and J dropped 7; count of bases not matched to a gene: 9. Germline-derived CDR1 and CDR2 are LNHDA and SQIVND (reference sequence). CDR3 in amino acids: CASSTYGTATEKLFF. DNA for the CDR3: TGTGCCAGTAGTACATACGGGACAGCGACTGAAAAACTGTTTTTT. The whole variable domain, filled in from reference TRBV19 and TRBJ1-4, reads DGGITQSPKYLFRKEGQNVTLSCEQNLNHDAMYWYRQDPGQGLRLIYYSQIVNDFQKGDIAEGYSVSREKKESFPLTVTSAQKNPTAFYLCASSTYGTATEKLFFGSGTQLSVL.

The chain is built from TRBV7-8 and TRBJ1-1, with TRBD1 matching 7 bases. The CDR3 covers 14 residues. The germline gives CDR1 SGHVS, CDR2 FQNEAQ. The junction had 8 bases not matched to a gene; V was cut back by 5 bases and J by 5 bases. CDR3 amino acids: CASSAAQGETEAFF. As DNA, the CDR3 is TGTGCCAGCAGCGCCGCCCAGGGGGAAACTGAAGCTTTCTTT.

This sequence joins TRBV28 and TRBJ2-7; 8 bases fit TRBD1. The junction had 11 bases not matched to a gene; V was cut back by 6 bases and J by 4 bases. Germline V gene lookup returns CDR1 MDHEN and CDR2 SYDVKM. The CDR3 is 15 residues long. CDR3 sequence reads: CASSHEGTGFYEQYF. The CDR3 region has the DNA TGTGCCAGCAGCCACGAGGGGACAGGATTTTACGAGCAGTACTTC.

V usage is TRBV6-5 and J usage is TRBJ2-7; D gene uncertain. Germline assignment: CDR1 MNHEY and CDR2 SVGAGI. This CDR3 has 13 residues. Trimming stripped 0 bases from V and 2 bases from J, with 5 bases between. CDR3 in amino acids: CASSYSTTYEQYF. The CDR3 coding sequence is TGTGCCAGCAGTTACTCGACAACCTACGAGCAGTACTTC.

The gene calls are TRBV7-9 and TRBJ2-5; TRBD1 matches 8 bases. V shed 5 bases, J shed 2 bases, and the junction held 4 bases outside the gene matches. Germline values: CDR1 SEHNR, CDR2 FQNEAQ (reference sequence). This CDR3 region has 14 residues. The CDR3 DNA sequence: TGTGCCAGCAGCGGCAGGACAGGGCAAGAGACCCAGTACTTC. Amino acids: CASSGRTGQETQYF. Complete variable domain (other parts from reference TRBV7-9 and TRBJ2-5): DTGVSQNPRHKITKRGQNVTFRCDPISEHNRLYWYRQTLGQGPEFLTYFQNEAQLEKSRLLSDRFSAERPKGSFSTLEIQRTEQGDSAMYLCASSGRTGQETQYFGPGTRLLVL.

The rearrangement joins TRBV2 to TRBJ2-1; D is unresolved. The germline V gene has CDR1 SNHLY and CDR2 FYNNEI. This CDR3 contains 13 residues. Deletions cut 7 bases from V and 5 bases from J, with 12 bases between. DNA for the CDR3: TGTGCCAGCACAGTAACCTGGAACAATGAGCAGTTCTTC. It translates to CASTVTWNNEQFF.

In this sample, this clone is medium-sized. The V and J genes are TRBV25-1 and TRBJ1-2, with D hard to call. Trimming stripped 6 bases from V and 4 bases from J, with 9 bases between. Germline CDR1 is MGHDK and CDR2 is SYGVNS. The CDR3 runs 12 residues. This chain's CDR3 is CASSASSYGYTF. The CDR3 nucleotides are TGTGCCAGCAGCGCGTCCTCCTATGGCTACACCTTC.

V is TRBV28 and J is TRBJ1-2; D is possibly TRBD1 (6 bases). The CDR3 is 11 residues long. Germline V lookup: CDR1 MDHEN, CDR2 SYDVKM. Trimming stripped 8 bases from V and 8 bases from J, with 12 bases between. CDR3 DNA: TGTGCCAGCCGGACGAGGGGGGGCTACACCTTC. Encoded protein: CASRTRGGYTF.

V gene TRBV19 combines with J gene TRBJ1-5; D is perhaps TRBD1 (6 bases). The V end lost 1 base, the J end lost 1 base, and 14 bases lay between the germline ends. The CDR3 is 17 amino acids. Germline CDR1 reads LNHDA; CDR2 reads SQIVND (reference sequence). CDR3 bases: TGTGCCAGTAGTATAGGAGCCAGACAGGCGAGCAATCAGCCCCAGCATTTT. Encoded protein: CASSIGARQASNQPQHF.

This chain uses TRBV28 with TRBJ1-5, with 8 bases aligning to TRBD1. The CDR3 extends over 14 amino acids. CDR1 is MDHEN and CDR2 is SYDVKM in the germline V gene. V shed 6 bases and J 6 bases; nucleotides not matched to a gene: 7. Here the CDR3 reads CASSQGASGQPQHF. The CDR3 DNA reads TGTGCCAGCAGCCAGGGGGCGTCGGGTCAGCCCCAGCATTTT. Filled out from reference TRBV28 and TRBJ1-5, the complete variable domain reads DVKVTQSSRYLVKRTGEKVFLECVQDMDHENMFWYRQDPGLGLRLIYFSYDVKMKEKGDIPEGYSVSREKKERFSLILESASTNQTSMYLCASSQGASGQPQHFGDGTRLSIL.

The rearrangement links TRBV7-2 to TRBJ2-7, with D possibly being TRBD2 (6 bases). Germline V gives CDR1 SGHTA, CDR2 FQGNSA. The CDR3 is 15 residues long. V was clipped by 3 bases and J by 3 bases, with 15 bases between them. CDR3 amino acids: CASSLLRGEGYEQYF. As DNA, the CDR3 is TGTGCCAGCAGCTTGCTTCGCGGGGAAGGCTACGAGCAGTACTTC.

This clone was counted between two and nine times. The rearrangement uses TRBV18 and TRBJ1-3; D is perhaps TRBD1 (6 bases). The CDR3 runs 14 residues. CDR1 is KGHSH, CDR2 LQKENI, per germline. V dropped 3 bases and J dropped 2 bases, with 8 bases sitting between them. The CDR3, as DNA: TGTGCCAGCTCACCGGGGGCGACTGGAAACACCATATATTTT. The encoded protein is CASSPGATGNTIYF.

The rearrangement joins TRBV2 to TRBJ1-6; D unresolved. Germline V gives CDR1 SNHLY, CDR2 FYNNEI. The CDR3 spans 15 residues. Between the trimmed V and J ends, which lost 2 bases and 6 bases, there was a span of 11 bases. As DNA, the CDR3 is TGTGCCAGCAGTGAATCCGGCAGGCCTAATTCACCCCTCCACTTT. Its protein product is CASSESGRPNSPLHF. The whole variable domain, remainder taken from reference TRBV2 and TRBJ1-6, is EPEVTQTPSHQVTQMGQEVILRCVPISNHLYFYWYRQILGQKVEFLVSFYNNEISEKSEIFDDQFSVERPDGSNFTLKIRSTKLEDSAMYFCASSESGRPNSPLHFGNGTRLTVT.

The CDR3, as DNA: TGTGCCAGCCGCCCTTTAGCGGGGGGGGCCCCCGGGGAGCTGTTTTTT. It yields the protein CASRPLAGGAPGELFF. The chain is built from TRBV7-8 and TRBJ2-2; 11 positions match TRBD2. Per germline, CDR1 SGHVS and CDR2 FQNEAQ. The junction had 11 bases not matched to a gene; V was cut back by 8 bases and J by 6 bases. CDR3 length equals 16 residues. The full variable domain, its missing parts supplied by reference TRBV7-8 and TRBJ2-2, is GAGVSQSPRYKVAKRGQDVALRCDPISGHVSLFWYQQALGQGPEFLTYFQNEAQLDKSGLPSDRFFAERPEGSVSTLKIQRTQQEDSAVYLCASRPLAGGAPGELFFGEGSRLTVL.

V is TRBV19 and J is TRBJ2-5; D is perhaps TRBD1 (6 bases). V gave up 6 bases and J gave up 5 bases, with 13 bases separating them. This CDR3 is built from 13 residues. Germline V gene sequence: CDR1 LNHDA, CDR2 SQIVND (reference sequence). CDR3 in amino acids: CASSRQGRETQYF. The DNA of the CDR3 is TGTGCCAGTAGCCGCCAGGGGCGGGAGACCCAGTACTTC. Drawing the rest from reference TRBV19 and TRBJ2-5, the complete variable domain is DGGITQSPKYLFRKEGQNVTLSCEQNLNHDAMYWYRQDPGQGLRLIYYSQIVNDFQKGDIAEGYSVSREKKESFPLTVTSAQKNPTAFYLCASSRQGRETQYFGPGTRLLVL.